This TCR beta chain came from a study of STAT5B mutations in CD4+ large granular lymphocyte leukemia. This clone was seen once. The protocol was immunoSEQ multiplex PCR, while the TCRdb copy is restricted to in-frame clones and leaves out a portion. The data show thousands of clones, with under 80% seen just once and roughly 60% held by the top ten. This TCR was recovered from a man older than 75 with CD4+ T-cell large granular lymphocyte leukemia. Sequenced: PBMCs.

Written as DNA, the CDR3 is TGCAGCGTTGAAGTGGGAATCTCGAGACACACTGAAGCTTTCTTT. Its protein is CSVEVGISRHTEAFF. The J gene is TRBJ1-1, the V gene TRBV29-1; D is uncertain. Germline V gives CDR1 SQVTM, CDR2 ANQGSEA. This CDR3 has 15 amino acids. The V and J ends lost 1 base and 3 bases respectively, with 15 bases between them.